This T cell receptor beta chain is from a study of control samples from healthy donors and cancer patients. The CDR3 is 15 amino acids. V was pared by 6 bases and J by 2 bases, with 20 bases between. Germline values: CDR1 SQVTM, CDR2 ANQGSEA. Produced via immunoSEQ multiplex PCR; TCRdb's table is partial and in-frame only. The repertoire holds approximately 50,000 clones, with around 87% as singletons. The chain is built from TRBV29-1 and TRBJ2-7, with a tentative D call TRBD2 (7 bases). The sample was PBMCs. The TCR sequence derives from an older woman with lung cancer. The CDR3 sequence: CSVELGGLGTYEQYF. CDR3 nucleotides: TGCAGCGTGGAATTGGGGGGGCTAGGGACCTACGAGCAGTACTTC.